The 18 T cell receptor beta chains in this list originate from one sample, sequenced in a study of post-analysis software for immune sequencing data. Whole-study results and caveats: Controls showed lower frequencies than patients for a few TRBV segments, and TRBV5-6, TRBV5-1 and TRBV20-1 were among these.

Their target antigens are unknown. Presence of unique molecular identifiers characterized the TCR beta cDNA libraries. Each CDR3 protein gets one entry after TCRdb re-called the PCR reads with MiXCR. The sample lists over 150,000 distinct CDR3 sequences, over 25% occurring once. Sequencing was carried out using blood. The receptors shown here come from a girl between 10 and 17 years old with multiple sclerosis.

The chain carries TRBV29-1 and TRBJ1-5; D might be TRBD1 (5 bases). The CDR3 extends over 13 amino acids. Between the trimmed V and J ends, which lost 4 bases and 7 bases, there was a span of 14 bases. Germline CDR1 and CDR2: SQVTM and ANQGSEA. The CDR3 sequence: CSVAGVDRQPQHF. DNA of the CDR3: TGCAGCGTTGCGGGGGTAGATAGGCAGCCCCAGCATTTT.

This clonotype was counted ten times or more. The rearrangement uses TRBV24-1 and TRBJ2-1; 9 bases line up with TRBD2. V was pared by 2 bases and J by 4 bases, with 2 bases of the junction left unmatched. This CDR3 contains 15 residues. Germline assignment: CDR1 KGHDR and CDR2 SFDVKD. The CDR3 loop is CATSDSSGIYNEQFF. CDR3 DNA sequence: TGTGCCACCAGTGATTCTAGCGGGATTTACAATGAGCAGTTCTTC.

This clonotype was seen once. A much more abundant neighbour one base away suggests this may be a read error. The chain has TRBV20-1 and TRBJ2-1, with a possible D match to TRBD2 (6 bases). Trimming left V 5 bases short and J 9 bases short, with 20 bases between. Germline CDR1 and CDR2: DFQATT and SNEGSKA (reference sequence). The CDR3 loop spans 14 amino acids. CDR3 coding DNA: TGCAGTGCTGGGAGAGGGGAACTGGAGGGTGAGCAGTTCTTC. It translates to CSAGRGELEGEQFF.

Only a few counts were recorded for this clonotype. The gene calls are TRBV5-1 and TRBJ2-1; 7 bases are shared with TRBD2. The CDR3 loop spans 15 amino acids. Trimming removed 3 bases from V and 9 bases from J; junction bases left unmatched: 12. The germline CDR1 and CDR2 sequences are SGHRS and YFSETQ. CDR3 in amino acids: CASSYLPQRDSEQFF. The CDR3 region has the DNA TGCGCCAGCAGCTACCTTCCCCAGCGGGATAGTGAGCAGTTCTTC.

Many counts were recorded for this clonotype. The chain is built from TRBV12-3 or TRBV12-4 and TRBJ1-5; D remains unclear. This CDR3 is 14 amino acids long. V was trimmed by 2 bases and J by 5 bases, leaving 10 bases between them. The CDR3 is CASSLLGRYQPQHF. CDR3 nucleotide sequence: TGTGCCAGCAGTTTACTTGGCCGTTATCAGCCCCAGCATTTT.

For this clonotype: One junction end does not reproduce the germline sequence, and a read error may be involved. The gene calls are TRBV27 and TRBJ1-1; D not resolved. Germline V gene lookup returns CDR1 MNHEY and CDR2 SMNVEV (reference sequence). The CDR3 covers 14 residues. CDR3 region: CASSLYVATTEVFF. The CDR3 coding sequence is TGTGCCAGCAGTTTATACGTGGCGACCACTGAAGTTTTCTTT.

The chain recombines TRBV5-1 with TRBJ2-1; 9 bases agree with TRBD2. The germline CDR1 and CDR2 sequences are SGHRS and YFSETQ. The CDR3 has 15 amino acids. The trim removed 2 bases at V and 9 bases at J, leaving 9 bases unmatched. The CDR3 nucleotides are TGCGCCAGCAGCTTTGTGGTAGCGGGAGAGACTGAGCAGTTCTTC. Encoded protein: CASSFVVAGETEQFF.

The CDR3 is CASSWTALNEQFF. The DNA for the CDR3 is TGTGCCAGCTCCTGGACAGCCCTTAATGAGCAGTTCTTC. This chain links TRBV19 with TRBJ2-1; tentatively, D is TRBD1 (6 bases). The CDR3 is 13 amino acids. Germline V gene lookup returns CDR1 LNHDA and CDR2 SQIVND (reference sequence). V lost 9 bases to trimming and J lost 7 bases, with 16 bases between them. The whole variable domain, remainder taken from reference TRBV19 and TRBJ2-1, is DGGITQSPKYLFRKEGQNVTLSCEQNLNHDAMYWYRQDPGQGLRLIYYSQIVNDFQKGDIAEGYSVSREKKESFPLTVTSAQKNPTAFYLCASSWTALNEQFFGPGTRLTVL.

Remarks on this clonotype: A much larger clone is a single base away; this may be a read error. V gene TRBV5-6 combines with J gene TRBJ2-7, with D possibly called TRBD1 or TRBD2 (6 bases each). CDR3 size: 13 residues. Trimming cost V 0 bases and J 6 bases, with 10 bases left between them. The germline gives CDR1 SGHDT, CDR2 YYEEEE. The CDR3 DNA reads TGTGCCAGCAGCTTGGTCAGGGGAGGCGAGCAGTACTTC. Its protein product is CASSLVRGGEQYF.

This chain uses TRBV7-2 with TRBJ2-7, with D possibly TRBD1 on 7 matching bases. Germline V gene data show CDR1 as SGHTA and CDR2 as FQGNSA. Trimming pared 5 bases from V and 2 bases from J, leaving 16 bases between. CDR3 length equals 15 residues. DNA for the CDR3: TGTGCCAGCAGCCCAGGGGGGACCGCGACCTACGAGCAGTACTTC. This translates into CASSPGGTATYEQYF.

With regard to this clonotype: A read error is possible here, since a much larger clone lies one base away. This rearrangement joins TRBV20-1 to TRBJ2-3; D possibly corresponds to TRBD1 (5 bases). Germline V CDR1 and CDR2: DFQATT, SNEGSKA (reference sequence). CDR3 length: 13 amino acids. Trimming pared 8 bases from V and 2 bases from J, leaving 14 bases between. The CDR3 protein is CSTWGPYTDTQYF. The CDR3 bases are TGCAGTACTTGGGGCCCATACACAGATACGCAGTATTTT.

The CDR3 loop reads CASGSIVAGVLNEQYF. The DNA for the CDR3 is TGTGCTAGTGGTTCCATTGTAGCGGGAGTCTTGAATGAGCAGTACTTC. This chain links TRBV12-5 with TRBJ2-5, with 9 bases lining up with TRBD2. Germline CDR1 and CDR2: LGHNT and FRNRAP. The CDR3 covers 16 residues. V trimming: 4 bases; J trimming: 11 bases; junction bases outside the gene matches: 17. The whole variable domain, remainder taken from reference TRBV12-5 and TRBJ2-5, is DARVTQTPRHKVTEMGQEVTMRCQPILGHNTVFWYRQTMMQGLELLAYFRNRAPLDDSGMPKDRFSAEMPDATLATLKIQPSEPRDSAVYFCASGSIVAGVLNEQYFGPGTRLLVL.

This clonotype was seen many times. The chain combines TRBV7-2 with TRBJ2-3; D ambiguous. The CDR3 is 14 amino acids. The V end was cut by 1 base, the J end by 1 base, with 6 bases between. Germline CDR1 reads SGHTA; CDR2 reads FQGNSA. The CDR3 DNA reads TGTGCCAGCAGCTTAGAGGCTGGCACAGATACGCAGTATTTT. Protein sequence: CASSLEAGTDTQYF. The full variable domain, with the rest looked up from reference TRBV7-2 and TRBJ2-3, is GAGVSQSPSNKVTEKGKDVELRCDPISGHTALYWYRQSLGQGLEFLIYFQGNSAPDKSGLPSDRFSAERTGGSVSTLTIQRTQQEDSAVYLCASSLEAGTDTQYFGPGTRLTVL.

This clonotype was counted a few times. The CDR3 region is CASSLSHRDLANYGYTF. Here the CDR3 DNA reads TGTGCCAGCAGCTTATCCCACAGGGACTTAGCTAACTATGGCTACACCTTC. V and J are TRBV7-2 and TRBJ1-2; a possible D gene is TRBD1 (6 bases). Trimming pared 2 bases from V and 0 bases from J, leaving 16 bases between. Germline V lookup: CDR1 SGHTA, CDR2 FQGNSA. This CDR3 has 17 amino acids.

At least ten counts were recorded for this clonotype. This rearrangement joins TRBV10-2 to TRBJ2-7; weak D call: TRBD2 (6 bases). The CDR3 runs 14 residues. The V and J ends lost 3 bases and 4 bases respectively, with 13 bases between them. CDR1 WSHSY and CDR2 SAAADI come from the germline V gene. CDR3 DNA sequence: TGCGCCAGCAGTGACGGCGGGATAGGGTACGAGCAGTACTTC. Its protein is CASSDGGIGYEQYF.

This clonotype was seen more than once but under ten times. CDR3 in amino acids: CASSLYPDRMNTEAFF. DNA of the CDR3: TGCGCCAGCAGCTTGTACCCGGACAGGATGAACACTGAAGCTTTCTTT. The J gene is TRBJ1-1, the V gene TRBV5-1; the match to TRBD1 covers 7 bases. The length of the CDR3 is 16 residues. V lost 1 base to trimming and J lost 0 bases; unmatched junction nucleotides: 6. The germline gives CDR1 SGHRS, CDR2 YFSETQ.

This clonotype was observed many times. The J gene is TRBJ2-5, the V gene TRBV11-2; 9 bases are shared with TRBD2. Germline CDR1 is SGHAT and CDR2 is FQNNGV. Unmatched junction bases numbered 6, after V lost 5 bases and J lost 2 bases. This CDR3 is built from 15 residues. In DNA, the CDR3 is TGTGCCAGCAGCCCTGGGCTAGCGGGACAAGAGACCCAGTACTTC. Translating it yields CASSPGLAGQETQYF.

In its sample, this clonotype was seen many times. V and J are TRBV10-3 and TRBJ2-7; no firm D call. Trimming pared 4 bases from V and 2 bases from J, leaving 6 bases between. Germline lookup yields CDR1 ENHRY and CDR2 SYGVKD. This CDR3 is built from 12 residues. The CDR3 coding sequence is TGTGCCATCAGTGTTAGTACCTACGAGCAGTACTTC. Translation gives CAISVSTYEQYF.